This T cell receptor beta chain was profiled in a study of Graves' ophthalmopathy and Graves' hyperthyroidism. Researchers took RNA transcripts and amplified TCR beta CDR3 regions from them. Amplification began with first-round RT-PCR using HTBI primers, then second-round multiplex PCR was performed. Via MiXCR, TCRdb re-called the multiplex PCR reads, giving one row per CDR3 protein. The table includes about 1.2 million distinct CDR3 sequences, 36% detected once. Study outcomes and limitations: Among thyroid clonotypes expanded above 0.001 frequency, most also appeared in blood.

Germline-derived CDR1 and CDR2 are SEHNR and FQNEAQ (reference sequence). The CDR3 is made up of 14 amino acids. The hyperthyroidism patients, aged 18 to 65, had been newly diagnosed, with under 2 months' duration. Clinicians made diagnoses from clinical symptoms, serum thyroxine, TRAb, thyroid ultrasound and orbital computed tomography. As to this clonotype: Its antigen is undetermined. At one end, the junction sequence differs from germline, possibly due to a read error.

V usage is TRBV7-9 and J usage is TRBJ1-2; TRBD1 might be the D (6 bases). Sequenced sample: peripheral blood or thyroid tissue (not recorded which). This sequence originates from an adult man with Graves' hyperthyroidism. The CDR3 reads CTSTPGARVYGYTF. The CDR3 DNA is TGTACCAGCACCCCGGGGGCGAGGGTTTATGGCTACACCTTC.